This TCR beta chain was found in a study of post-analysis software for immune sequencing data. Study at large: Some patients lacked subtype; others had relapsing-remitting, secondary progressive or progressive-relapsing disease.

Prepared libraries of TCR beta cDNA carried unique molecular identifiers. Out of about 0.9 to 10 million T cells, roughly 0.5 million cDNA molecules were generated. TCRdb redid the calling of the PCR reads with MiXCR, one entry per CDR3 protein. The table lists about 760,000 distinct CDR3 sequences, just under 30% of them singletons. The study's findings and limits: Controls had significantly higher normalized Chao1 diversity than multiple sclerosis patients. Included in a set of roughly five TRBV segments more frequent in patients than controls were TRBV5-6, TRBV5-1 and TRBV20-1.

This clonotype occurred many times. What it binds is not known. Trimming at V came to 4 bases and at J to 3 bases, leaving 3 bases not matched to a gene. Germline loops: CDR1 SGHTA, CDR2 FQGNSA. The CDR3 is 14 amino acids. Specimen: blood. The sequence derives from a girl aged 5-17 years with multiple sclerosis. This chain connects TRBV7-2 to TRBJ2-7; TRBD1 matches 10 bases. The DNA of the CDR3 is TGTGCCAGCAGCTCTCGGACAGGGGGCTACGAGCAGTACTTC. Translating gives CASSSRTGGYEQYF.